The 11 T cell receptor beta chains reported below all come from one sample, sequenced in a study of cytomegalovirus exposure and HLA in healthy donors. PCR used 60 Vbeta primers and 13 Jbeta primers. Here immunoSEQ multiplex PCR was the method, and the copy in TCRdb shows in-frame clones only, minus some. The table records 110,000 to 150,000 clones, roughly 76% of them present only once. The sample consisted of PBMCs. Receptors were obtained from a woman aged 40 to 50 in good health and CMV-seronegative.

This clone was observed a handful of times. The V gene is TRBV30, the J gene TRBJ1-1, with unresolved D. Germline-derived CDR1 and CDR2 are GTSNPN and SVGIG (reference sequence). The CDR3 spans 9 residues. As DNA, the CDR3 is TGTGCTCGTAACACTGAAGCTTTCTTT. This gives the protein CARNTEAFF.

The chain links TRBV2 to TRBJ2-5; 10 nucleotides agree with TRBD1. CDR1 and CDR2 from the germline V gene are SNHLY and FYNNEI. The CDR3 runs to 14 residues. Trimming at V came to 5 bases and at J to 4 bases, leaving 4 bases not matched to a gene. This CDR3 is CASSPTGGVETQYF. In nucleotides, the CDR3 is TGTGCCAGCAGTCCGACAGGGGGCGTAGAGACCCAGTACTTC.

J is TRBJ1-2 and V is TRBV18, with TRBD1 identical over 8 bases. This CDR3 region has 15 residues. Trimming took 4 bases from V and 3 from J; bases not matched to a gene: 7. CDR1 KGHSH and CDR2 LQKENI come from the germline V gene. The CDR3 is CASSRRQGSDYGYTF. In DNA form, the CDR3 reads TGTGCCAGCTCACGACGACAGGGGTCGGACTATGGCTACACCTTC.

The chain is built from TRBV4-1 and TRBJ1-1; no clear D. Trimming removed 0 bases at V and 2 bases at J, with 7 bases between. CDR1 and CDR2 (germline): MGHRA, YSYEKL. This CDR3 region has 14 residues. The CDR3 loop reads CASSQEGGNTEAFF. CDR3 sequence (DNA): TGCGCCAGCAGCCAAGAGGGAGGAAACACTGAAGCTTTCTTT.

The chain has TRBV7-9 and TRBJ1-1; a weak D match, TRBD1 (6 bases). V lost 5 bases and J lost 1, with 14 bases in between. The germline V gene has CDR1 SEHNR and CDR2 FQNEAQ (reference sequence). CDR3 size: 15 residues. The CDR3 loop is CASSTRQGTNTEAFF. CDR3 nucleotide sequence: TGTGCCAGCAGCACACGGCAGGGGACGAACACTGAAGCTTTCTTT.

The chain joins TRBV15 to TRBJ1-2; tentatively, D is TRBD1 (5 bases). Germline CDR1 reads LNHNV; CDR2 reads YYDKDF (reference sequence). The CDR3 is 13 residues long. With 9 bases removed from V and 8 bases from J, the gap between germline ends came to 19 bases. CDR3 DNA sequence: TGTGCCACGGGGACTGGGAGGGAGGGCGGCTACACCTTC. The encoded protein is CATGTGREGGYTF.

This chain links TRBV27 with TRBJ2-7, with 13 positions matching TRBD2. CDR3 size: 15 residues. V lost 5 bases, J lost 4 bases, and 5 bases stayed unmatched. CDR1 is MNHEY, CDR2 SMNVEV, per germline (reference sequence). CDR3 amino acids: CASSTTSGGDYEQYF. The CDR3 DNA reads as TGTGCCAGCAGTACAACTAGCGGGGGGGATTACGAGCAGTACTTC.

The J gene is TRBJ2-2, the V gene TRBV2; weak D call: TRBD1 (6 bases). CDR3 length: 12 residues. Germline assignment: CDR1 SNHLY and CDR2 FYNNEI. The germline V and J ends were trimmed by 6 bases and 6 bases, with 8 bases remaining between them. This chain's CDR3 is CASRAGAGELFF. The CDR3 nucleotides read TGTGCCAGCAGAGCAGGGGCCGGGGAGCTGTTTTTT.

The CDR3, as DNA: TGCGCCAGCAGCCAAGAACAGGGGGTGAACGGTGAAGCTTTCTTT. As protein: CASSQEQGVNGEAFF. The chain links TRBV4-1 to TRBJ1-1; 8 nucleotides align to TRBD1. V shed 0 bases, J shed 7 bases, and the junction held 7 bases outside the gene matches. Germline V gene sequence: CDR1 MGHRA, CDR2 YSYEKL. The CDR3 has 15 amino acids.

The chain is built from TRBV5-6 and TRBJ2-7, with a weak D call TRBD1 (5 bases). The CDR3 is made up of 13 amino acids. Between the trimmed V and J ends, which lost 0 bases and 4 bases, there was a span of 8 bases. Per the germline V gene, CDR1 is SGHDT and CDR2 is YYEEEE. CDR3 loop: CASSLAQGYEQYF. CDR3 DNA: TGTGCCAGCAGCTTGGCGCAGGGATACGAGCAGTACTTC.

This clone was picked up one time. The chain uses TRBV7-9 and TRBJ2-1; 10 nucleotides align to TRBD2. Germline trimming cut 5 bases from V and 2 bases from J; bases unmatched to any gene: 6. CDR3 length equals 16 residues. Germline V gene data show CDR1 as SEHNR and CDR2 as FQNEAQ (reference sequence). In nucleotides, the CDR3 is TGTGCCAGCAGCCCAATAGCGGGGGGCGCCTACAATGAGCAGTTCTTC. Translated: CASSPIAGGAYNEQFF.